These T cell receptor beta chains were read from a single sample in a study of blood T cell repertoires in COVID-19. Sequencing used immunoSEQ multiplex PCR; TCRdb keeps in-frame clones, though not all of them. The table lists about 190,000 clones, nearly 90% of them singletons, with less than 7.5% in the top ten. Sequenced sample: peripheral blood. Receptors originate from a woman aged 40-49 years who had recovered from COVID-19. Each CDR3 is given with its conserved first and last residue. The D gene is left open where the match is weak. A row's size may be missing; if present it is once, few, many or a size class.

d_call,clone_size,j_call,cdr3_length,v_call,cdr3_aa,cdr3_nt
TRBD1,-,TRBJ2-7,15,TRBV4-3,CASSQDGTGQYEQYF,TGCGCCAGCAGCCAAGATGGGACAGGGCAGTACGAGCAGTACTTC
TRBD2,-,TRBJ2-7,17,TRBV18,CASSPGTSGSFSYEQYF,TGTGCCAGCTCACCTGGGACTAGCGGGAGTTTCTCCTACGAGCAGTACTTC
-,once,TRBJ1-2,20,TRBV3-1/TRBV3-2,CASSQERWAAGVGANYGYTF,TGTGCCAGCAGCCAAGAACGTTGGGCCGCGGGGGTGGGCGCCAACTATGGCTACACCTTC
-,-,TRBJ2-1,15,TRBV3-1/TRBV3-2,CASSLVGGQYNEQFF,TGTGCCAGCAGCCTGGTCGGGGGGCAATACAATGAGCAGTTCTTC
-,-,TRBJ1-1,13,TRBV7-3,CASSPGTTTEAFF,TGTGCCAGCAGTCCGGGGACTACCACTGAAGCTTTCTTT
TRBD1,once,TRBJ1-6,13,TRBV7-2,CASSSDRVSPLHF,TGTGCCAGCAGTTCGGACAGGGTTTCACCCCTCCACTTT
-,-,TRBJ2-7,14,TRBV15,CATSRDPAGNEQYF,TGTGCCACCAGCAGAGATCCGGCCGGGAACGAGCAGTACTTC
-,-,TRBJ2-1,13,TRBV7-8,CASSLAMEDEQFF,TGTGCCAGCAGCTTAGCGATGGAGGATGAGCAGTTCTTC
-,-,TRBJ2-1,17,TRBV30,CAWTVDLMGRNYNEQFF,TGTGCCTGGACCGTGGATCTTATGGGGCGGAACTACAATGAGCAGTTCTTC
-,-,TRBJ2-7,14,TRBV7-9,CASSQKQGIDEQYF,TGTGCCAGCAGCCAGAAACAGGGTATCGACGAGCAGTACTTC
TRBD1,-,TRBJ2-7,15,TRBV28,CASSPTGAGWYEQYF,TGTGCCAGCAGCCCCACAGGGGCCGGTTGGTACGAGCAGTACTTC
TRBD1,-,TRBJ1-4,17,TRBV19,CASSGGQGGHLGEKLFF,TGTGCCAGTAGTGGAGGACAGGGCGGGCATTTGGGTGAAAAACTGTTTTTT
-,once,TRBJ2-2,16,TRBV7-2,CASSLVAGAMTGELFF,TGTGCCAGCAGCTTAGTTGCCGGAGCAATGACCGGGGAGCTGTTTTTT
-,once,TRBJ2-7,15,TRBV6-2/TRBV6-3,CASSSSRGKAYEQYF,TGTGCCAGCAGTTCGAGCCGGGGGAAAGCCTACGAGCAGTACTTC
-,once,TRBJ2-1,15,TRBV2,CASSGTNRPVNEQFF,TGTGCCAGCAGTGGGACTAATCGACCTGTCAATGAGCAGTTCTTC
TRBD1,-,TRBJ1-2,13,TRBV18,CASSPRGLGGYTF,TGTGCCAGCTCACCAAGGGGGCTAGGTGGCTACACCTTC
-,-,TRBJ1-1,15,TRBV6-5,CASRDVRGGVTEAFF,TGTGCCAGCAGAGATGTTAGAGGGGGGGTCACTGAAGCTTTCTTT
-,-,TRBJ2-3,13,TRBV11-1,CASSLKSTDTQYF,TGTGCCAGCAGCTTGAAGAGTACAGATACGCAGTATTTT
-,-,TRBJ1-5,14,TRBV27,CASSLGQGFGPQHF,TGTGCCAGCAGTTTGGGTCAGGGTTTTGGGCCCCAGCATTTT
TRBD1,-,TRBJ1-4,15,TRBV19,CASRETGTGVEKLFF,TGTGCCAGTAGGGAGACCGGGACAGGAGTGGAAAAACTGTTTTTT
-,-,TRBJ2-5,14,TRBV19,CASSPGQTQETQYF,TGTGCCAGTAGCCCTGGACAGACCCAAGAGACCCAGTACTTC
TRBD1,-,TRBJ1-6,14,TRBV18,CASSRSQGASALHF,TGTGCCAGCTCTCGATCTCAGGGGGCTTCGGCCCTCCACTTT
-,-,TRBJ2-2,14,TRBV9,CASSRARNTGELFF,TGTGCCAGCTCCAGGGCCAGGAACACCGGGGAGCTGTTTTTT
-,-,TRBJ1-4,16,TRBV10-3,CAISESYGRSNEKLFF,TGTGCCATCAGTGAGTCGTATGGGCGATCTAATGAAAAACTGTTTTTT
TRBD1,once,TRBJ2-3,16,TRBV7-8,CASSPRGRRGTDTQYF,TGTGCCAGCAGCCCCAGGGGGCGACGAGGTACAGATACGCAGTATTTT
-,-,TRBJ1-5,14,TRBV28,CASSLSSVNQPQHF,TGTGCCAGCAGTTTATCTTCGGTTAATCAGCCCCAGCATTTT
-,-,TRBJ2-1,15,TRBV5-1,CASSLVDRGSNEQFF,TGCGCCAGCAGCTTGGTCGATCGAGGGTCCAATGAGCAGTTCTTC
TRBD1,-,TRBJ2-1,16,TRBV5-6,CASSFGQGEAYNEQFF,TGTGCCAGCAGCTTCGGACAGGGCGAAGCCTACAATGAGCAGTTCTTC
-,-,TRBJ1-2,15,TRBV28,CASSPPQGANYGYTF,TGTGCCAGCAGCCCCCCCCAAGGAGCTAACTATGGCTACACCTTC
TRBD1,once,TRBJ1-2,13,TRBV19,CASISGQGGGYTF,TGTGCCAGTATAAGTGGACAGGGCGGAGGCTACACCTTC
-,-,TRBJ1-6,14,TRBV6-5,CASNPSGTNSPLHF,TGTGCCAGCAACCCCTCAGGAACCAATTCACCCCTCCACTTT
-,-,TRBJ2-3,14,TRBV11-2,CASSPWANADTQYF,TGTGCCAGCAGCCCGTGGGCCAACGCAGATACGCAGTATTTT
TRBD1,once,TRBJ1-1,14,TRBV9,CASSRTGGFTEAFF,TGTGCCAGCAGCCGGACAGGGGGTTTCACTGAAGCTTTCTTT
TRBD1,once,TRBJ2-3,14,TRBV6-5,CASRLTGKADTQYF,TGTGCCAGCAGGCTGACAGGGAAAGCAGATACGCAGTATTTT
-,-,TRBJ1-2,14,TRBV11-2,CASSFHGGRYGYTF,TGTGCCAGCAGCTTTCACGGGGGGCGATATGGCTACACCTTC
TRBD1,-,TRBJ2-7,12,TRBV28,CASKQGSYEQYF,TGTGCCAGCAAACAGGGGTCCTACGAGCAGTACTTC
TRBD1,-,TRBJ2-1,15,TRBV27,CASRNRTGRGNEQFF,TGTGCCAGCAGGAATAGGACAGGGAGAGGCAATGAGCAGTTCTTC